This is a list of T cell receptor beta chains from one sample in a study of blood T cell repertoires in COVID-19. Profiled with immunoSEQ multiplex PCR; TCRdb holds only in-frame clones, not every one. The table has roughly 250,000 clones, approximately 83% seen once. Sample: PBMCs or T cells enriched from blood (not recorded which). The source is a woman aged 25 to 39 who had recovered from COVID-19. Both conserved end residues are trimmed from each CDR3.

v_gene,CDR3aa
TRBV6-5,ASSYSYRVGQPQH
TRBV6-5,ASSYATDQETQY
TRBV28,ASSAQGYGNTIY
TRBV5-4,ASSSGDNEQF
TRBV18,ASSPFDTGAANEKLF
TRBV13,ASSSRDSQD
TRBV7-9,ASSFPGVDYGYT
TRBV5-1,ASSSPTDVGYT
TRBV9,ASSVVGDKGNTIY
TRBV7-2,ASSLGRVGGGAEQF
TRBV5-6,ASSLGTMANEQF
TRBV3-1/TRBV3-2,ASSRRPGGMAFNYNEQF
TRBV9,ASSVGGLAGAADTQY
TRBV18,ANRAGDSGNTIY
TRBV15,AAGQVNQPQH
TRBV3-1/TRBV3-2,ASSQTTGGRGELF
TRBV12-5,ASAPTSGTTTGELF
TRBV24-1,ATEGVLTGELF
TRBV6-5,ASSYLENTGELF
TRBV4-1,ASSQKQYNEQF
TRBV3-1/TRBV3-2,ASSQNQGWAYEQY
TRBV19,ASSPRWDYSGTYNEQF
TRBV28,ASRSRGLSNYGYT
TRBV12-3/TRBV12-4,ASSWGNQQF
TRBV7-8,ASSARRQETQY
TRBV6-6,ASSPTGGNQPQH
TRBV7-6,ASSSDPGLAGSYEQY
TRBV5-4,ASSLDSIEQY
TRBV10-1,ASRGHPGNTIY
TRBV20-1,SASHIQGTTNEKLF
TRBV7-2,ASTEGVRYEQY
TRBV2,ASSAGVWGTNEKLF
TRBV2,ASRGGQGKETYNEQF
TRBV12-5,ASGSQGPEAF
TRBV5-1,ASSWTTGENTEAF
TRBV7-9,ASSTNTETGELF
TRBV7-5,ARSFCQRGDQETQY
TRBV7-9,ASSALGAVNTGELF
TRBV28,ASRPAGALSYNSPLH
TRBV4-1,ASSQETGERYNYEQY
TRBV10-1,ASSVDSSTDTQY
TRBV19,ASSIAGGQTYEQY
TRBV7-6,ASSPGGEQY